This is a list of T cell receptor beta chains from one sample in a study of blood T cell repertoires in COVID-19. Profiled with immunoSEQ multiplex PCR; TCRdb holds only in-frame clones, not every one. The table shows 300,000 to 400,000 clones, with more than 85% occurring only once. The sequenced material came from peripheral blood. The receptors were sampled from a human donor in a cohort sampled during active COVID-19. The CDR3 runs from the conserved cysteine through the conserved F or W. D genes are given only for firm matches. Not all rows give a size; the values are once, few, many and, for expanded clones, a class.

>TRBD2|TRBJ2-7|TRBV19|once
CASSISGSSYEQYF
TGTGCCAGTAGTATAAGCGGGAGCTCCTACGAGCAGTACTTC
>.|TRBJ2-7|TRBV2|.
CASSARVAYEQYF
TGTGCCAGCAGTGCGAGAGTAGCCTACGAGCAGTACTTC
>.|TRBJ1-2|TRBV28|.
CASSLMGTRGYTF
TGTGCCAGCAGTTTAATGGGGACTCGGGGCTACACCTTC
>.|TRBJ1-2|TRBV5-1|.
CASSSPLSGTEGYTF
TGCGCCAGCAGCTCCCCTCTATCTGGGACTGAGGGCTACACCTTC
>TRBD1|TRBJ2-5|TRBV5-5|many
CASSQWDREETQYF
TGTGCCAGCAGCCAATGGGACAGGGAAGAGACCCAGTACTTC
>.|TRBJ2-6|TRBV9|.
CASRSSGANVLTF
TGTGCCAGCAGGAGTTCTGGGGCCAACGTCCTGACTTTC
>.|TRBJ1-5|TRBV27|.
CASSLWAGVDQPQHF
TGTGCCAGCAGTTTGTGGGCAGGGGTCGATCAGCCCCAGCATTTT
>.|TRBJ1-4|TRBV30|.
CAWAQGEVGEKLFF
TGTGCCTGGGCCCAAGGGGAGGTTGGGGAAAAACTGTTTTTT
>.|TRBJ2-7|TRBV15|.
CATSSRRGSYEQYF
TGTGCCACCAGCAGCCGCCGGGGTTCCTACGAGCAGTACTTC
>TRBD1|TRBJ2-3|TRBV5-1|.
CASCRDRGTDTQYF
TGCGCCAGCTGCAGGGACAGGGGCACAGATACGCAGTATTTT
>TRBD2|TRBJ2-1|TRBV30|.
CATRGGLANYNEQFF
TGTGCCACCCGAGGGGGACTAGCGAACTACAATGAGCAGTTCTTC
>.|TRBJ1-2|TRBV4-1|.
CASSQDHLGGYTF
TGCGCCAGCAGCCAAGACCACCTGGGCGGCTACACCTTC
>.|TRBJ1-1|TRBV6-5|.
CASSIHLNTEAFF
TGTGCCAGCAGTATCCATTTGAACACTGAAGCTTTCTTT
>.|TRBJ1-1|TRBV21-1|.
CATVKGGQEAFANTEAFF
TGTGCCACCGTAAAAGGGGGACAGGAAGCTTTTGCGAACACTGAAGCTTTCTTT
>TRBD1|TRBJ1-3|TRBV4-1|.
CASSLAGGASTSGNTIYF
TGCGCCAGCAGCCTTGCAGGGGGCGCGTCGACCAGTGGAAACACCATATATTTT
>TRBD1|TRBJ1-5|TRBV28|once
CASSLLQGELGQPQHF
TGTGCCAGCAGTTTGTTACAGGGGGAACTAGGTCAGCCCCAGCATTTT
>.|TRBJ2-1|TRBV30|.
CAWSPQYNEQFF
TGTGCCTGGAGTCCTCAGTACAATGAGCAGTTCTTC
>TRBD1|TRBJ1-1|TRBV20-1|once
CSAQTGGAAFF
TGCAGTGCTCAAACAGGGGGCGCAGCTTTCTTT
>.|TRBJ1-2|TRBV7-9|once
CASGHLYGYTF
TGTGCCAGCGGACATCTCTATGGCTACACCTTC
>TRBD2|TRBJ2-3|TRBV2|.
CASSKAGPTDTQYF
TGTGCCAGCAGTAAAGCGGGGCCCACAGATACGCAGTATTTT
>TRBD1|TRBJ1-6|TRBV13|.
CASRPRQGYNSPLHF
TGTGCCAGCAGACCACGACAGGGTTATAATTCACCCCTCCACTTT
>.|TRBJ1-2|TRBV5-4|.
CASSTAGGANYGYTF
TGTGCCAGCAGCACCGCGGGGGGCGCAAACTATGGCTACACCTTC
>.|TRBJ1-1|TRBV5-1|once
CASSLARDSEAFF
TGCGCCAGCAGCTTGGCCCGTGACAGCGAAGCTTTCTTT
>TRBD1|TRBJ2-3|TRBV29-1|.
CSAAGGQSTDTQYF
TGCAGCGCCGCTGGGGGACAGAGCACAGATACGCAGTATTTT
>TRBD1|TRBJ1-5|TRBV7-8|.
CASSLRDRARQPQHF
TGTGCCAGCAGCCTCCGGGACAGGGCGCGCCAGCCCCAGCATTTT
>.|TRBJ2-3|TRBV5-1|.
CASSLGRVLTDTQYF
TGCGCCAGCAGCTTGGGTCGGGTCCTCACAGATACGCAGTATTTT
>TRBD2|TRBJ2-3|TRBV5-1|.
CASSPIAGVPDTQYF
TGCGCCAGCAGCCCAATAGCGGGAGTGCCTGATACGCAGTATTTT
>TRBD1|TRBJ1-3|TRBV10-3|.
CAITGTVGNTIYF
TGTGCCATCACCGGGACAGTTGGAAACACCATATATTTT
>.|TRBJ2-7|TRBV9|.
CASSVGAGVDSYEQYF
TGTGCCAGCAGCGTAGGGGCAGGGGTGGACTCCTACGAGCAGTACTTC
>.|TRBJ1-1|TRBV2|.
CASSEAAGNTEAFF
TGTGCCAGCAGTGAAGCCGCGGGGAACACTGAAGCTTTCTTT
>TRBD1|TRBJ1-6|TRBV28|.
CASSLGWDRAYNSPLHF
TGTGCCAGCAGCCTCGGGTGGGACAGGGCCTATAATTCACCCCTCCACTTT
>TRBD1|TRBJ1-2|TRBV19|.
CATSDRFWEGYTF
TGTGCCACCTCGGACAGGTTCTGGGAAGGCTACACCTTC
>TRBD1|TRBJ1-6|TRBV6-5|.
CASTPGTGFNSPLHF
TGTGCCAGCACCCCCGGGACAGGGTTTAATTCACCCCTCCACTTT
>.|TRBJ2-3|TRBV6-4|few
CASSDGGASTDTQYF
TGTGCCAGCAGTGACGGGGGGGCTAGCACAGATACGCAGTATTTT
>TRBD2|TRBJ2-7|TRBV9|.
CASSATLAGEQYF
TGTGCCAGCAGCGCTACGCTAGCGGGGGAGCAGTACTTC
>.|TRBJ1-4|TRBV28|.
CASSPVSLGVNEKLFF
TGTGCCAGCAGTCCCGTTTCCCTGGGAGTAAATGAAAAACTGTTTTTT
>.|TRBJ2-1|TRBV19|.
CASSTRGSGLWDEQFF
TGTGCCAGTAGTACCCGGGGTAGCGGCCTTTGGGATGAGCAGTTCTTC
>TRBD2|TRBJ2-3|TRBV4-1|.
CASSQEGTSGRVGTDTQYF
TGCGCCAGCAGCCAAGAAGGGACTAGCGGGAGGGTTGGCACAGATACGCAGTATTTT
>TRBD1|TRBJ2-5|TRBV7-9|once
CASGQGSETQYF
TGTGCCAGCGGACAGGGAAGCGAGACCCAGTACTTC
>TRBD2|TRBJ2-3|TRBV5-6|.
CASSHSRAGGIDTQYF
TGTGCCAGCAGCCACAGCCGGGCGGGAGGGATAGATACGCAGTATTTT
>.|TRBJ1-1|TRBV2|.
CASRDFRVEADTEAFF
TGTGCCAGCAGGGATTTCAGGGTCGAGGCTGACACTGAAGCTTTCTTT
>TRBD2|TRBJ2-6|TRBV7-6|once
CASSLGASGGKSHSGANVLTF
TGTGCCAGCAGCTTAGGGGCTAGCGGGGGGAAGTCCCACTCTGGGGCCAACGTCCTGACTTTC
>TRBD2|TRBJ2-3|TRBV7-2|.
CASSPRRILAGGTQYF
TGTGCCAGCAGCCCCCGGCGCATACTAGCGGGGGGAACGCAGTATTTT
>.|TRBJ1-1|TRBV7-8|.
CASSLDSFNTEAFF
TGTGCCAGCAGCTTAGACAGTTTTAACACTGAAGCTTTCTTT
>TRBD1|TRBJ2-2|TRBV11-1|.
CATTGDTGELFF
TGTGCCACTACAGGGGACACCGGGGAGCTGTTTTTT
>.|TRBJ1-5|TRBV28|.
CASSSPAGNNQPQHF
TGTGCCAGCAGTTCTCCCGCGGGGAACAATCAGCCCCAGCATTTT
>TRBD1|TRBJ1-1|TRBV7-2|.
CASSLRGTGVEAFF
TGTGCCAGCAGCTTAAGGGGGACAGGGGTTGAAGCTTTCTTT
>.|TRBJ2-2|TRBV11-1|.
CASSLRLGTGELFF
TGTGCCAGCAGCTTACGACTGGGCACCGGGGAGCTGTTTTTT
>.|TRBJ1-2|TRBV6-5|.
CASSRGLAGGYGYTF
TGTGCCAGCAGTCGGGGATTAGCCGGGGGCTATGGCTACACCTTC
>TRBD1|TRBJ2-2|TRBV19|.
CASSIAGGAGELFF
TGTGCCAGTAGTATAGCAGGGGGTGCCGGGGAGCTGTTTTTT
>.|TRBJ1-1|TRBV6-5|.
CASSWGGTEAFF
TGTGCCAGCAGTTGGGGGGGCACTGAAGCTTTCTTT
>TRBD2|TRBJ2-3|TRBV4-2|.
CASSQESTASGGNTQYF
TGTGCCAGCAGCCAAGAGTCGACGGCTAGCGGGGGGAATACGCAGTATTTT
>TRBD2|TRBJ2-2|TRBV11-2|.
CASSLEILSGSVGELFF
TGTGCCAGCAGCTTAGAAATCCTTAGCGGGAGCGTCGGGGAGCTGTTTTTT
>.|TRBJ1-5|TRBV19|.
CASSTGTHTESNQPQHF
TGTGCCAGTAGTACCGGGACACATACCGAGAGCAATCAGCCCCAGCATTTT
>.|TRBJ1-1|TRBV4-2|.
CASSQDRPGDTEAFF
TGTGCCAGCAGCCAAGATCGACCCGGGGACACTGAAGCTTTCTTT